These 30 T cell receptor beta chains originate from one sample sequenced in a study of T cells in localized non-small cell lung cancer. Here immunoSEQ multiplex PCR was the method, and the copy in TCRdb shows in-frame clones only, minus some. The data contain around 24,000 clones, under 90% of them singletons. Sequencing used peripheral blood, obtained before any cancer treatment. These receptors all stem from a man aged 40 to 70 with stage I squamous cell lung carcinoma.

This clone was found a few times. The chain combines TRBV6-1 with TRBJ1-6; D gene unclear. Trimming removed 10 bases at V and 9 bases at J, with 1 base between. The CDR3 runs 8 residues. Looked up from germline, CDR1 is MNHNS and CDR2 is SASEGT. CDR3 residues: CATSPLHF. The CDR3 DNA is TGTGCCACTTCACCCCTCCACTTT.

The V gene is TRBV2, the J gene TRBJ2-7, with 7 nucleotides matching TRBD1. The V gene end was trimmed by 6 bases and the J gene end by 2 bases; junction bases not matched to a gene: 7. Germline loops: CDR1 SNHLY, CDR2 FYNNEI. The CDR3 is made up of 14 amino acids. The CDR3 region has the DNA TGTGCCAGCAGGTCGACAGGGTTTACCTACGAGCAGTACTTC. Translating it yields CASRSTGFTYEQYF.

This clone was found a few times. CDR3 sequence (DNA): TGTGCCAGCAGCTTAGTGGGGGGCCGGAGGGCCGGGGAGCTGTTTTTT. It specifies CASSLVGGRRAGELFF. The chain carries TRBV7-9 and TRBJ2-2; D may be TRBD1 or TRBD2 (6 bases each). CDR1 is SEHNR, CDR2 FQNEAQ, per germline (reference sequence). V was cut by 1 base and J by 6 bases, with 15 bases left in between. CDR3 length: 16 amino acids.

CDR3 DNA: TGTGCCAGCAGCCTCCAAGGATCGGGGGGGACCGGGGAGCTGTTTTTT. This codes for CASSLQGSGGTGELFF. This chain links TRBV9 with TRBJ2-2; TRBD2 matches at 8 bases. Trimming cost V 4 bases and J 5 bases; bases outside gene matches: 10. This CDR3 has 16 residues. In germline, CDR1 is SGDLS, CDR2 YYNGEE.

The rearrangement joins TRBV5-5 to TRBJ1-1, with D uncertain. CDR1 and CDR2 (germline): SGHKS, YYEKEE (reference sequence). CDR3 length equals 11 residues. The ends were cut back, 2 bases at V and 5 bases at J, with 4 bases in the middle. The CDR3 region is CASSFITEAFF. CDR3 DNA: TGTGCCAGCAGCTTTATTACTGAAGCTTTCTTT.

The chain uses TRBV10-3 and TRBJ2-1; D is perhaps TRBD1 or TRBD2 (5 bases each). Deletions cut 3 bases from V and 0 bases from J, with 18 bases between. This CDR3 is built from 18 residues. Germline CDR1 is ENHRY and CDR2 is SYGVKD. As DNA, the CDR3 is TGTGCCATCAGTGAAGTCGGACAAGCGGCTCGCTCCTACAATGAGCAGTTCTTC. This gives the protein CAISEVGQAARSYNEQFF.

The chain joins TRBV5-1 to TRBJ2-1, with TRBD1 matching over 7 bases. Unmatched junction bases numbered 1, after V lost 3 bases and J lost 1 base. The CDR3 runs 14 residues. CDR1 is SGHRS and CDR2 is YFSETQ in the germline V gene. CDR3 sequence (DNA): TGCGCCAGCAGCTCACAGGGGTCCTACAATGAGCAGTTCTTC. Encoded protein: CASSSQGSYNEQFF.

The rearrangement links TRBV30 to TRBJ2-5; D is undetermined. V gave up 4 bases and J gave up 5 bases, with 11 bases separating them. The CDR3 is 12 amino acids. Germline loops: CDR1 GTSNPN, CDR2 SVGIG (reference sequence). CDR3 DNA: TGTGCCTGGACGGAACAGAGGGAGACCCAGTACTTC. It codes for CAWTEQRETQYF.

A few counts support this clone. The gene calls are TRBV2 and TRBJ2-4; unclear D gene. V was clipped by 4 bases and J by 0 bases, with 10 bases between them. Germline assignment: CDR1 SNHLY and CDR2 FYNNEI. The CDR3 spans 15 residues. This CDR3 is CASSVAPLAKNIQYF. The CDR3 DNA is TGTGCCAGCAGTGTAGCACCGTTAGCCAAAAACATTCAGTACTTC.

This chain connects TRBV6-1 to TRBJ2-7, with a possible D match to TRBD1 (6 bases). The V gene's germline CDR1 is MNHNS and CDR2 SASEGT. V gave up 5 bases and J gave up 3 bases, with 8 bases separating them. The CDR3 loop spans 12 amino acids. This CDR3 is CASSPTGYEQYF. CDR3 in DNA: TGTGCCAGCAGTCCGACAGGCTACGAGCAGTACTTC.

The rearrangement uses TRBV18 and TRBJ2-3, with D unclear. Trimming pared 3 bases from V and 0 bases from J, leaving 10 bases between. Germline assignment: CDR1 KGHSH and CDR2 LQKENI. CDR3 length equals 15 residues. The CDR3 DNA is TGTGCCAGCTCACCGGCACTCCCTAGCACAGATACGCAGTATTTT. This sequence encodes CASSPALPSTDTQYF.

The genes are TRBV2 and TRBJ1-5, with D perhaps matching TRBD1 (5 bases). CDR3 length: 15 amino acids. From germline, CDR1 is SNHLY and CDR2 FYNNEI. V lost 4 bases to trimming and J lost 2 bases, with 12 bases between them. CDR3 nucleotides: TGTGCCAGCAGTGTGTTGGGGCTGGGCAATCAGCCCCAGCATTTT. It is translated as CASSVLGLGNQPQHF.

The V gene is TRBV9, the J gene TRBJ1-2, with no clear D. CDR3 size: 11 residues. V lost 0 bases, J lost 13 bases, and 10 bases lay in between. Germline V lookup: CDR1 SGDLS, CDR2 YYNGEE. The CDR3 loop reads CASSVATASTF. The CDR3 DNA follows: TGTGCCAGCAGCGTAGCAACAGCTTCCACCTTC.

The table lists this clone with a count of one. V usage is TRBV7-7 and J usage is TRBJ2-1; 10 bases fit TRBD2. The CDR3 is 15 residues long. With V trimmed by 6 bases and J by 7 bases, 9 bases remained unmatched. CDR1 and CDR2 (germline): SSHAT, FNYEAQ (reference sequence). CDR3 in amino acids: CASSISGGAGNEQFF. The CDR3 nucleotides read TGTGCCAGCAGTATCAGCGGGGGGGCCGGTAATGAGCAGTTCTTC.

The chain carries TRBV28 and TRBJ1-3, with unresolved D. Germline values: CDR1 MDHEN, CDR2 SYDVKM. The CDR3 consists of 13 residues. Trimming cost V 6 bases and J 2 bases, with 8 bases left between them. The DNA for the CDR3 is TGTGCCAGCAGCGGTCCTACTGGAAACACCATATATTTT. Its translation: CASSGPTGNTIYF.

Here the CDR3 DNA reads TGTGCCAGCAGCTTAGCGAAGGACAATTACGAGCAGTACTTC. Its translation is CASSLAKDNYEQYF. V and J are TRBV7-6 and TRBJ2-7, with D possibly TRBD1 on 5 matching bases. CDR3 length: 14 amino acids. The germline V and J ends were trimmed by 0 bases and 4 bases, with 10 bases remaining between them. Germline values: CDR1 SGHVS, CDR2 FNYEAQ.

This clone was observed a single time. The gene calls are TRBV7-9 and TRBJ2-7; D is unresolved. The CDR3 has 11 amino acids. Per the germline V gene, CDR1 is SEHNR and CDR2 is FQNEAQ (reference sequence). V was pared by 5 bases and J by 0 bases, with 2 bases between. The CDR3 region is CASSDSYEQYF. CDR3 in DNA: TGTGCCAGCAGCGACTCCTACGAGCAGTACTTC.

The rearrangement joins TRBV6-5 to TRBJ1-2, with TRBD1 as a possible D gene (6 bases). Germline values: CDR1 MNHEY, CDR2 SVGAGI. Trimming shortened V by 0 bases and J by 6 bases, and 11 bases separated the two germline ends. The CDR3 is made up of 14 amino acids. The CDR3 DNA reads TGTGCCAGCAGTTACTCGGCGGGGGGCGATGGCTACACCTTC. Amino acids: CASSYSAGGDGYTF.

The chain carries TRBV30 and TRBJ1-1; D possibly corresponds to TRBD1 (6 bases). The CDR3 sequence is 14 residues long. V lost 0 bases to trimming and J lost 5 bases, with 13 bases between them. From germline, CDR1 is GTSNPN and CDR2 SVGIG (reference sequence). The CDR3 loop reads CAWSVGGAITEAFF. The CDR3 bases are TGTGCCTGGAGTGTCGGGGGGGCTATAACTGAAGCTTTCTTT.

CDR3 region: CASSLAGRGAQETQYF. CDR3 DNA: TGCGCCAGCAGCTTGGCCGGTCGGGGGGCGCAGGAGACCCAGTACTTC. The chain employs TRBV5-1 and TRBJ2-5; tentatively, D is TRBD2 (7 bases). The V end lost 0 bases, the J end lost 5 bases, and 17 bases lay between the germline ends. Germline lookup yields CDR1 SGHRS and CDR2 YFSETQ. The CDR3 runs to 16 residues. Complete variable domain (other parts from reference TRBV5-1 and TRBJ2-5): KAGVTQTPRYLIKTRGQQVTLSCSPISGHRSVSWYQQTPGQGLQFLFEYFSETQRNKGNFPGRFSGRQFSNSRSEMNVSTLELGDSALYLCASSLAGRGAQETQYFGPGTRLLVL.

This chain links TRBV5-8 with TRBJ1-2; 7 bases are shared with TRBD1. The length of the CDR3 is 12 residues. V lost 4 bases, J lost 7 bases, and 4 bases stayed unmatched. Germline CDR1 SGHTS, CDR2 YDEGEE. The CDR3 is CASSRQGLGYTF. In DNA, the CDR3 is TGTGCCAGCAGCCGACAGGGACTTGGCTACACCTTC.

J is TRBJ2-3 and V is TRBV7-9; D might be TRBD2 (6 bases). In germline, CDR1 is SEHNR, CDR2 FQNEAQ (reference sequence). This CDR3 spans 17 amino acids. V was shortened by 2 bases and J by 4 bases, with 19 bases between the two germline ends. The CDR3 protein is CASSLSEGTLGSDTQYF. CDR3 in DNA: TGTGCCAGCAGCTTAAGCGAGGGGACTCTTGGGTCAGATACGCAGTATTTT.

The J gene is TRBJ1-1, the V gene TRBV6-5, with a weak D call TRBD1 (5 bases). This CDR3 region has 11 residues. Deletions cut 5 bases from V and 7 bases from J, with 8 bases between. The germline V gene encodes CDR1 MNHEY and CDR2 SVGAGI. Written as DNA, the CDR3 is TGTGCCAGCAGTAAGAGGGGTGAAGCTTTCTTT. It encodes CASSKRGEAFF.

V gene TRBV28 combines with J gene TRBJ2-2; D is possibly TRBD2 (6 bases). V was clipped by 8 bases and J by 5 bases, with 15 bases between them. This CDR3 region has 14 residues. Per the germline V gene, CDR1 is MDHEN and CDR2 is SYDVKM. Here the CDR3 reads CASGRGVGTGELFF. The DNA for the CDR3 is TGTGCCAGCGGCCGCGGGGTCGGTACCGGGGAGCTGTTTTTT.

The J gene is TRBJ2-2, the V gene TRBV9; D perhaps matches TRBD1 (5 bases). The CDR3 runs to 13 residues. V dropped 3 bases and J dropped 7 bases, with 10 bases sitting between them. Germline V lookup: CDR1 SGDLS, CDR2 YYNGEE. Here the CDR3 reads CASSDDSDGELFF. The CDR3 bases are TGTGCCAGCAGCGATGACAGCGACGGGGAGCTGTTTTTT.

The chain links TRBV30 to TRBJ1-2; D not resolved. CDR3 size: 11 residues. The germline CDR1 and CDR2 sequences are GTSNPN and SVGIG (reference sequence). V lost 0 bases, J lost 9 bases, and 8 bases lay in between. In DNA form, the CDR3 reads TGTGCCTGGAGTGTCGAGGAGAGCTACACCTTC. Translation gives CAWSVEESYTF.

The V gene is TRBV12-5, the J gene TRBJ1-1, with a weak D call TRBD1 (6 bases). V was trimmed by 0 bases and J by 2 bases, leaving 7 bases between them. The CDR3 consists of 14 residues. Germline assignment: CDR1 LGHNT and CDR2 FRNRAP. DNA for the CDR3: TGTGCTAGTGGTTTGGTGGGGGCTAACACTGAAGCTTTCTTT. It yields the protein CASGLVGANTEAFF.

This chain joins TRBV7-2 and TRBJ2-4, with D perhaps being TRBD1 or TRBD2 (6 bases each). Trimming took 2 bases from V and 0 from J, leaving 17 bases between them. CDR1 is SGHTA, CDR2 FQGNSA, per germline. The CDR3 loop spans 18 amino acids. The CDR3 bases are TGTGCCAGCAGCTTATCTATTGGAGGGGACATAGCCAAAAACATTCAGTACTTC. This codes for CASSLSIGGDIAKNIQYF.

The rearrangement links TRBV29-1 to TRBJ2-7, with D maybe TRBD2 (5 bases). The CDR3 covers 14 residues. Germline lookup yields CDR1 SQVTM and CDR2 ANQGSEA. V shed 4 bases and J shed 7 bases, with 20 bases lying between them. CDR3 in amino acids: CSVGFRRGRGEQYF. CDR3 coding DNA: TGCAGCGTTGGCTTCCGCCGAGGGCGTGGGGAGCAGTACTTC.

The CDR3 is CASSLGGGTSNQPQHF. The CDR3 bases are TGTGCCAGCAGCTTAGGAGGAGGGACAAGCAATCAGCCCCAGCATTTT. This chain links TRBV7-9 with TRBJ1-5; D is possibly TRBD1 (6 bases). The germline V gene has CDR1 SEHNR and CDR2 FQNEAQ (reference sequence). With 1 base removed from V and 1 base from J, the gap between germline ends came to 11 bases. The CDR3 covers 16 residues.